This TCR beta chain was captured in a study of cytomegalovirus exposure and HLA in healthy donors (dated by TCRdb to between 2016 and 2019). About the full investigation: According to a later analysis, one platform produced both the roughly 110 validation repertoires and the 730 or so repertoires of the first cohort. The study aimed to test whether signatures of past pathogen exposure could be identified by cataloging public T cell receptors. A separate validation cohort of 100 to 150 different subjects was used in addition to the roughly 670-subject first cohort. To predict cytomegalovirus infection status, the study combined high-throughput TCR immunosequencing, statistical association of individual TCRs with disease status, and machine learning.

Donors formed part of the validation cohort, which comprised approximately 130 subjects and was distinct from the first cohort of several hundred subjects. Here is what the overall study found, with its caveats: The study gave a list of about 170 TCR beta chains associated with cytomegalovirus. Three of the identified cytomegalovirus-associated TCR beta chains were confirmed in vitro to be specific for cytomegalovirus antigens. A later analysis had no HLA typing for the validation cohort, so co-occurrence there was scored across all 110 or so repertoires. It was suggested by the authors that the approach could potentially be generalized to other disease states and immunological phenotypes. Of the cluster scores, roughly 95% were above 0 in a later analysis, which found that TCRs clustered in the first cohort also tended to co-occur in the 120 validation repertoires. Most TCR sequences were observed very rarely across donors, whereas some public TCRs were present in many individuals. In both the original and validation cohorts, the classifier was reported to diagnose cytomegalovirus status with high specificity and sensitivity.

The CDR3 spans 14 residues, from the cysteine through the phenylalanine. Just CDR3 DNA is preserved here, 42 bases in frame from base 1. V and J lose 1 base and 3 bases, and a span of 11 bases separates them. CDR1 and CDR2, per the germline V gene (reference sequence), are GTSNPN and SVGIG. As to this clone: Its antigen specificity is not known. Nothing much larger sits one base from this clone, and base qualities are not available.

The library was obtained by the immunoSEQ multiplex PCR assay. The study's processing was this. A statistical classification framework was built to diagnose cytomegalovirus status from the catalog of TCR beta chain sequences. What TCRdb holds here is the immuneACCESS table cut down to in-frame rearrangements. Part of the clones is not present; checked against another copy, under half of the missing clones reflect an unresolved V gene, and the others are unexplained. V and J calls and clone size come straight from that table; D and trimming were deduced from the DNA. In all, the sample holds about 160,000 clones, and less than 90% of those were seen once. The ten biggest clones cover 2% to 2.5% of the sample.

The TCR sequence derives from a young woman in good health and CMV-seronegative. The material sequenced was PBMCs. The chain links TRBV30 with TRBJ2-3; TRBD1 could be the D gene, as 6 bases match. The CDR3 has the sequence CAWSDTTGTDTQYF. The nucleotides are TGTGCCTGGAGTGACACCACAGGGACAGATACGCAGTATTTT.